Sequencing of this T cell receptor beta chain was carried out in a study of CD4+ T cells in melanoma. CDR1 and CDR2 (germline): MGHDK, SYGVNS. The CDR3 totals 13 residues. The junction had 10 bases not matched to a gene; V was cut back by 6 bases and J by 14 bases. In regard to this clone: Its antigen is undetermined.

Assay: immunoSEQ multiplex PCR; the TCRdb copy retains only in-frame clones and omits some. The profile covers roughly 140,000 clones, with around nine tenths appearing a single time and 1.5% to 1.9% taken by the ten largest. General study points: Diverse differentiation states were reported for melanoma neoantigen-specific CD4+ T cells. CD8+ T cell, macrophage and B cell function reportedly correlated with neoantigen-specific CD4+ T cells.

This chain connects TRBV25-1 to TRBJ2-1; the match to TRBD2 covers 10 bases. This TCR derives from a human donor with melanoma. The CDR3 region is CASSRGSGGLEFF. CDR3 nucleotides: TGTGCCAGCAGCAGGGGTAGCGGGGGGCTTGAGTTCTTC.